These T cell receptor beta chains were read from a single sample in a study of T cells in Graves' hyperthyroidism and ophthalmopathy. TCRdb independently ran MiXCR on the multiplex PCR reads; one entry per CDR3 protein. The repertoire holds 350,000 to 400,000 distinct CDR3 sequences, with 15% to 20% as singletons. Sequenced sample: blood. These receptors were collected from a woman younger than 30 with Graves' hyperthyroidism. CDR3s include the opening cysteine and the closing phenylalanine or tryptophan. Fields, in order: J gene, V gene, clone size, D gene, CDR3 length, CDR3 protein, CDR3 DNA. A D gene is named only where the DNA matches it firmly. A clone size is listed for some rows: how often the clone was seen (once, few, many), or a class if it is expanded.

J: TRBJ1-2
V: TRBV30
size: many
D: NA
length: 12
CDR3: CAWSPKTRGYTF
DNA: TGTGCCTGGAGTCCTAAGACGAGAGGCTACACCTTC

J: TRBJ1-2
V: TRBV28
size: many
D: NA
length: 15
CDR3: CASSLPRGLDYGYTF
DNA: TGTGCCAGCAGTTTGCCGAGGGGCCTGGACTATGGCTACACCTTC

J: TRBJ2-7
V: TRBV20-1
size: many
D: TRBD1
length: 13
CDR3: CSCQGGTGNEQYF
DNA: TGCAGTTGCCAGGGCGGGACAGGGAACGAGCAGTACTTC

J: TRBJ1-1
V: TRBV18
size: many
D: NA
length: 13
CDR3: CASSPPGRSEAFF
DNA: TGTGCCAGCTCACCACCGGGACGGAGTGAAGCTTTCTTT

J: TRBJ1-3
V: TRBV6-1
size: many
D: NA
length: 15
CDR3: CASSDGPSSGNTIYF
DNA: TGTGCCAGCAGTGATGGACCGAGCTCTGGAAACACCATATATTTT

J: TRBJ1-5
V: TRBV19
size: NA
D: NA
length: 13
CDR3: CASRDSLDQPQHF
DNA: TGTGCCAGTAGGGACAGCCTCGATCAGCCCCAGCATTTT

J: TRBJ2-5
V: TRBV9
size: few
D: TRBD1
length: 14
CDR3: CASSVLDRAETQYF
DNA: TGTGCCAGCAGCGTATTGGACAGGGCAGAGACCCAGTACTTC

J: TRBJ1-2
V: TRBV29-1
size: few
D: TRBD1
length: 14
CDR3: CSGFGTGGFYGYTF
DNA: TGCAGCGGCTTCGGGACAGGGGGCTTCTATGGCTACACCTTC

J: TRBJ2-5
V: TRBV4-1
size: NA
D: NA
length: 14
CDR3: CASSPLGEKSYQYF
DNA: TGCGCCAGCAGCCCACTGGGGGAGAAATCCTATCAGTACTTC

J: TRBJ1-1
V: TRBV7-2
size: many
D: NA
length: 13
CDR3: CASSATMNTEAFF
DNA: TGTGCCAGCAGCGCAACGATGAACACTGAAGCTTTCTTT

J: TRBJ2-7
V: TRBV28
size: NA
D: NA
length: 13
CDR3: CASSPLGFHEQYF
DNA: TGTGCCAGCAGTCCCTTAGGGTTTCACGAGCAGTACTTC